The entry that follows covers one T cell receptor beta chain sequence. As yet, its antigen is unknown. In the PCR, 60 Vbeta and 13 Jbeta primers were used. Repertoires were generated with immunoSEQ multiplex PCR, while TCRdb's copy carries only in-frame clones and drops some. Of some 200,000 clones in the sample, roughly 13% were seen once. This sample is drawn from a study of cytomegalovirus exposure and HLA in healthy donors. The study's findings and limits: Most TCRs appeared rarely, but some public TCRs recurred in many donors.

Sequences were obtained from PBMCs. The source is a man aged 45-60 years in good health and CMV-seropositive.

The CDR3 region has the DNA TGTGCCACCAGCATAAACCGGGGGACTAATGAAAAACTGTTTTTT. This sequence encodes CATSINRGTNEKLFF. This rearrangement joins TRBV15 to TRBJ1-4; weak D call: TRBD1 (5 bases). CDR1 and CDR2 from the germline V gene are LNHNV and YYDKDF (reference sequence). The CDR3 runs 15 residues. V lost 4 bases and J lost 2, with 11 bases in between. Based on the CDR3 plus reference TRBV15 and TRBJ1-4, the full variable domain is DAMVIQNPRYQVTQFGKPVTLSCSQTLNHNVMYWYQQKSSQAPKLLFHYYDKDFNNEADTPDNFQSRRPNTSFCFLDIRSPGLGDTAMYLCATSINRGTNEKLFFGSGTQLSVL.